Listed below are T cell receptor beta chains from one sample, sequenced in a study of T cell responses to AZD1222 COVID-19 vaccine. Some clones are missing from TCRdb's copy, which holds only in-frame ones; the method was immunoSEQ multiplex PCR. The repertoire holds some 93,000 clones, with around nine tenths as singletons. This specimen was peripheral blood, taken 28 days after the second AZD1222 dose. Receptor source: an adult who received the AZD1222 COVID-19 vaccine. CDR3s include the opening cysteine and the closing phenylalanine or tryptophan. D genes are given only for firm matches. Clone size is not always given. Where it is, it says once, few, many or a class for expanded clones.

clone_size d_call cdr3_length j_call v_call cdr3_nt cdr3_aa
once - 12 TRBJ2-5 TRBV5-1 TGCGCCAGCAGCCGGACCGGGGAGACCCAGTACTTC CASSRTGETQYF
- - 15 TRBJ1-4 TRBV4-1 TGCGCCAGTAGGCCTGCCTCGGATCCTAATGAAAAACTGTTTTTT CASRPASDPNEKLFF
- TRBD1 15 TRBJ1-2 TRBV29-1 TGCAGCGTTGGACAGGGGGTAGCCGCCACCTATGGCTACACCTTC CSVGQGVAATYGYTF
- - 14 TRBJ1-4 TRBV5-6 TGTGCCAGCAGCTTGAGCCCCGGCGGGGTTGAACTGTTTTTT CASSLSPGGVELFF
- - 15 TRBJ1-4 TRBV18 TGTGCCAGCTCTCGCGACGGGGGACGGAATGAAAAACTGTTTTTT CASSRDGGRNEKLFF
- - 17 TRBJ2-1 TRBV21-1 TGTGCCAGCAGCAAAAGGCGTCTAGCGGGAGGGGACAATGAGCAGTTCTTC CASSKRRLAGGDNEQFF
- TRBD1 16 TRBJ1-2 TRBV7-9 TGTGCCAGCAGCTTAGAGGGACAGGGAGACGACTATGGCTACACCTTC CASSLEGQGDDYGYTF
- - 18 TRBJ1-6 TRBV15 TGTGCCACCAGCAGCCCAACCGAACAGGGATTTTGGAATTCACCCCTCCACTTT CATSSPTEQGFWNSPLHF
- - 12 TRBJ1-5 TRBV19 TGTGCCAGTAACGTGGAAAATCAGCCCCAGCATTTT CASNVENQPQHF
once - 14 TRBJ2-1 TRBV6-2/TRBV6-3 TGTGCCAGCAGTTACTCGAGCAGGATTAATGAGCAGTTCTTC CASSYSSRINEQFF
- TRBD2 13 TRBJ2-3 TRBV3-1/TRBV3-2 TGTGCCAGCAGCCCAGGGACTAGTGATACGCAGTATTTT CASSPGTSDTQYF
- TRBD1 11 TRBJ2-7 TRBV6-5 TGTGCCACCACGACAGGGTTAGAGCAGTACTTC CATTTGLEQYF
- - 17 TRBJ1-6 TRBV9 TGTGCCAGCAGCGTAGACCGGGATCCCTTTTATAATTCACCCCTCCACTTT CASSVDRDPFYNSPLHF
- - 14 TRBJ1-2 TRBV11-2 TGTGCCAGCAGCTTAGGGTTAGCGAACTATGGCTACACCTTC CASSLGLANYGYTF
- TRBD1 13 TRBJ1-5 TRBV10-3 TGTGCCATCAGGACAGGGGTCAATCAGCCCCAGCATTTT CAIRTGVNQPQHF
- - 12 TRBJ1-1 TRBV13 TGTGCCAGCAGCTTAGTAGTTACAGGCAGTTTCTTT CASSLVVTGSFF
- - 13 TRBJ2-4 TRBV30 TGTGCCTGGGCCCAGGGTAGCCAAAACATTCAGTACTTC CAWAQGSQNIQYF
once - 15 TRBJ1-4 TRBV7-2 TGTGCCAGCAGCTCACGGCGGGGGCTGGCCGAAAAACTGTTTTTT CASSSRRGLAEKLFF
once - 14 TRBJ1-3 TRBV15 TGTGCCACCAGCAGAGGAGGAGGGCGAAACACCATATATTTT CATSRGGGRNTIYF
few - 11 TRBJ2-5 TRBV4-3 TGCGCCAGCAGCCAAGGAGGGACCCAGTACTTC CASSQGGTQYF
- TRBD1 13 TRBJ1-2 TRBV5-1 TGCGCCAGCAAGGGACAGGGGGCGGATGGCTACACCTTC CASKGQGADGYTF
- TRBD1 15 TRBJ2-7 TRBV5-5 TGTGCCAGCAGCAGGGACAGGGCGAGCTCCTACGAGCAGTACTTC CASSRDRASSYEQYF
- - 15 TRBJ1-4 TRBV27 TGTGCCAGCAGCCCCGTGGACAGCTATAATGAAAAACTGTTTTTT CASSPVDSYNEKLFF